Sequencing of this T cell receptor beta chain was carried out in a study of neurological immune-mediated disorders. About the research overall: Multiple sclerosis patients numbering about 34 comprised around 31 relapsing-remitting and 3 secondary progressive patients.

This clonotype was picked up many times. Looked up from germline, CDR1 is ENHRY and CDR2 is SYGVKD. The length of the CDR3 is 12 residues. The V end lost 7 bases, the J end lost 3 bases, and 6 bases lay between the germline ends. The cDNA was synthesized by means of template-switch 5'RACE, which was carried out with 10-nucleotide random UMIs. TCRdb used MiXCR to reprocess the 5' RACE reads, holding one entry per CDR3 protein. The sample consists of roughly 25,000 distinct CDR3 sequences, more than 2% of them appearing once. The receptor's source is a woman in her forties or fifties with multiple sclerosis. The sample comprised PBMCs. The V call is TRBV10-3, the J call TRBJ2-2; D is undetermined. The CDR3, as DNA: TGTGCCATCAAGACCGACACCGGGGAGCTGTTTTTT. This gives the protein CAIKTDTGELFF.